Presented here are 31 T cell receptor beta chains from one specimen sequenced in a study of shared clonotypes between healthy human individuals. Sequenced by immunoSEQ multiplex PCR; TCRdb stores in-frame clones only, minus some. This sample has around 2,000,000 clones, with approximately 95% found just once. In the naive CD8 group, cells lacked CD45RO and were positively selected for CCR7, so terminally differentiated effector memory CD45RA+ cells were left out. Sequencing used naive CD8+ T cells sorted from blood. These receptor sequences come from a man in his late teens or twenties in good health.

This sequence joins TRBV28 and TRBJ1-2, with D unresolved. The germline V gene has CDR1 MDHEN and CDR2 SYDVKM. Trimming shortened V by 6 bases and J by 6 bases, and 14 bases separated the two germline ends. CDR3 size: 13 residues. The CDR3 bases are TGTGCCAGCAGGGCAGCCCAAATGGATGGCTACACCTTC. This sequence encodes CASRAAQMDGYTF.

A single count supports this clone. This chain uses TRBV19 with TRBJ2-1, with D possibly TRBD1 on 6 matching bases. V was shortened by 4 bases and J by 6 bases, with 19 bases between the two germline ends. Germline loops: CDR1 LNHDA, CDR2 SQIVND (reference sequence). The CDR3 consists of 16 residues. CDR3 DNA sequence: TGTGCCAGTAGTACAGGGGAAAGTAACTTCTTCAATGAGCAGTTCTTC. This codes for CASSTGESNFFNEQFF.

The V gene is TRBV7-8, the J gene TRBJ1-6, with 7 bases that match TRBD1. The V gene end was trimmed by 5 bases and the J gene end by 10 bases; junction bases not matched to a gene: 11. This CDR3 is built from 15 residues. Per the germline V gene, CDR1 is SGHVS and CDR2 is FQNEAQ. The DNA for the CDR3 is TGTGCCAGCAGCGAGATCAGGGGGTCAGACTCACCCCTCCACTTT. Translating gives CASSEIRGSDSPLHF.

This chain uses TRBV4-3 with TRBJ2-7, with D perhaps being TRBD1 or TRBD2 (5 bases each). The CDR3 sequence is 15 residues long. CDR1 LGHNA and CDR2 YSLEER come from the germline V gene. The V end was cut by 1 base, the J end by 2 bases, with 12 bases between. CDR3 nucleotides: TGCGCCAGCAGCCAAGCCCGGGACCCTGCCTACGAGCAGTACTTC. This sequence encodes CASSQARDPAYEQYF.

J is TRBJ2-7 and V is TRBV11-2; 7 bases match TRBD2. CDR3 length: 15 residues. The germline V gene has CDR1 SGHAT and CDR2 FQNNGV. V lost 1 base and J lost 3; bases outside the gene matches: 6. CDR3 in amino acids: CASSLVAGEVYEQYF. The DNA for the CDR3 is TGTGCCAGCAGCTTAGTGGCGGGAGAGGTCTACGAGCAGTACTTC.

Only one count was recorded for this clone. V usage is TRBV28 and J usage is TRBJ2-5, with D uncertain. Deletions cut 3 bases from V and 7 bases from J, with 9 bases between. This CDR3 comprises 12 residues. From germline, CDR1 is MDHEN and CDR2 SYDVKM. The CDR3 DNA sequence: TGTGCCAGCAGTTTCGCTTCTGTGACCCAGTACTTC. Translated: CASSFASVTQYF.

The chain is built from TRBV14 and TRBJ1-2; D remains ambiguous. The germline V and J ends were trimmed by 4 bases and 2 bases, with 5 bases remaining between them. CDR3 length: 12 amino acids. Germline values: CDR1 SGHDN, CDR2 FVKESK. The chain's CDR3 is CASSPGNYGYTF. The CDR3 DNA reads TGTGCCAGCAGCCCAGGCAACTATGGCTACACCTTC.

V usage is TRBV7-9 and J usage is TRBJ2-1, with 13 bases that match TRBD2. The CDR3 runs 18 residues. CDR1 is SEHNR, CDR2 FQNEAQ, per germline (reference sequence). V lost 4 bases to trimming and J lost 3 bases; unmatched junction nucleotides: 9. The chain's CDR3 is CASSSTSGRGSIYNEQFF. The CDR3 coding sequence is TGTGCCAGCAGCTCCACTAGCGGGAGGGGTTCGATCTACAATGAGCAGTTCTTC.

The chain combines TRBV29-1 with TRBJ2-5, with D perhaps TRBD2 (6 bases). CDR3 length: 15 residues. The germline gives CDR1 SQVTM, CDR2 ANQGSEA. Trimming took off 0 bases at V and 2 bases at J, with 13 bases between the two ends. The CDR3 region has the DNA TGCAGCGTTGAAGATCGGGGGACCCTTCAAGAGACCCAGTACTTC. Protein: CSVEDRGTLQETQYF.

The chain recombines TRBV29-1 with TRBJ1-1; the D is unclear. CDR3 length: 15 residues. V was cut by 3 bases and J by 0 bases, with 14 bases left in between. CDR1 is SQVTM and CDR2 is ANQGSEA in the germline V gene. CDR3 bases: TGCAGCGTTGATACGGGAGTTTTCATGAACACTGAAGCTTTCTTT. Its translation is CSVDTGVFMNTEAFF.

The V call is TRBV10-3, the J call TRBJ2-7, with 7 positions matching TRBD2. The V segment lost 0 bases and the J segment 3 bases; nucleotides outside the gene matches: 8. Per the germline V gene, CDR1 is ENHRY and CDR2 is SYGVKD. The CDR3 is made up of 16 amino acids. Written as DNA, the CDR3 is TGTGCCATCAGTGAGTCGTGGGAGGGTCTAAGCTACGAGCAGTACTTC. This translates into CAISESWEGLSYEQYF.

The rearrangement joins TRBV7-8 to TRBJ1-1; D perhaps matches TRBD1 (5 bases). Germline CDR1 SGHVS, CDR2 FQNEAQ. Between the trimmed V and J ends, which lost 1 base and 3 bases, there was a span of 18 bases. The CDR3 has 17 residues. CDR3 sequence: CASSLGGVTGRDTEAFF. In nucleotides, the CDR3 is TGTGCCAGCAGCTTAGGGGGGGTTACAGGTCGGGACACTGAAGCTTTCTTT.

The V gene is TRBV7-6, the J gene TRBJ2-7; 11 bases are shared with TRBD1. The CDR3 length is 13 residues. V dropped 8 bases and J dropped 5; count of bases not matched to a gene: 5. Germline V lookup: CDR1 SGHVS, CDR2 FNYEAQ. The CDR3 DNA is TGTGCCAGCGGCCAGGGACAGGGGGACGAGCAGTACTTC. It yields the protein CASGQGQGDEQYF.

The chain couples TRBV11-2 to TRBJ2-5; 9 nucleotides agree with TRBD2. Germline CDR1 reads SGHAT; CDR2 reads FQNNGV. The junction had 14 bases not matched to a gene; V was cut back by 5 bases and J by 4 bases. There are 17 residues in the CDR3. The DNA of the CDR3 is TGTGCCAGCAGCCGATTCAGACTAGCGGAGATAGGAGAGACCCAGTACTTC. Its translation is CASSRFRLAEIGETQYF.

This CDR3 is CASRSSGNEKLFF. CDR3 DNA sequence: TGTGCCAGCCGGTCATCGGGAAATGAAAAACTGTTTTTT. The genes are TRBV5-4 and TRBJ1-4; D remains unclear. V shed 7 bases and J shed 5 bases, with 12 bases lying between them. The CDR3 loop spans 13 amino acids. The germline CDR1 and CDR2 sequences are SGHNT and YYREEE (reference sequence).

The chain carries TRBV7-2 and TRBJ2-5, with 8 bases lining up with TRBD2. J gave up 2 bases and V 7 bases, and 12 bases lay outside the gene matches. Germline CDR1 SGHTA, CDR2 FQGNSA. The CDR3 length is 16 residues. The CDR3 DNA is TGTGCCAGCACCCAATCCCCGGGGGGGCTTCAAGAGACCCAGTACTTC. It encodes CASTQSPGGLQETQYF.

This chain links TRBV19 with TRBJ2-5, with 10 bases fitting TRBD2. The CDR3 is 15 residues long. CDR1 and CDR2 (germline): LNHDA, SQIVND (reference sequence). The V and J ends lost 4 bases and 2 bases, in that order; junction bases with no gene match: 4. CDR3 sequence reads: CASSTWTSGQETQYF. The CDR3 nucleotides read TGTGCCAGTAGTACCTGGACTAGCGGACAAGAGACCCAGTACTTC. Supplemented by reference TRBV19 and TRBJ2-5, the full variable domain reads DGGITQSPKYLFRKEGQNVTLSCEQNLNHDAMYWYRQDPGQGLRLIYYSQIVNDFQKGDIAEGYSVSREKKESFPLTVTSAQKNPTAFYLCASSTWTSGQETQYFGPGTRLLVL.

As to this clone: The same CDR3 arises from other DNA sequences in this sample as well. This chain connects TRBV27 to TRBJ2-7; no definite D call. The V end was cut by 3 bases, the J end by 3 bases, with 9 bases between. From germline, CDR1 is MNHEY and CDR2 SMNVEV (reference sequence). The CDR3 totals 13 residues. The CDR3 DNA follows: TGTGCCAGCAGTTTCGGGCAGTACTACGAGCAGTACTTC. It yields the protein CASSFGQYYEQYF.

The chain uses TRBV7-9 and TRBJ2-7; 11 positions agree with TRBD2. CDR1 and CDR2 from the germline V gene are SEHNR and FQNEAQ (reference sequence). After removal of 2 bases from V and 2 bases from J, the junction contained 8 bases not matched to a gene. This CDR3 is 17 amino acids long. The CDR3 DNA is TGTGCCAGCAGCTTATCTAGCGGGAGGTCCAACCCCTACGAGCAGTACTTC. This gives the protein CASSLSSGRSNPYEQYF.

The chain has TRBV15 and TRBJ2-7, with TRBD1 matching 9 bases. J lost 6 bases, V lost 3 bases, and 9 bases had no gene match. CDR1 and CDR2 from the germline V gene are LNHNV and YYDKDF (reference sequence). The CDR3 consists of 15 residues. The CDR3 DNA is TGTGCCACCAGCAGCCTCCCGGGACAGGGTACCGAGCAGTACTTC. Protein: CATSSLPGQGTEQYF.

This clone was seen only once. The chain links TRBV7-9 to TRBJ2-7; no clear D gene. The germline V gene encodes CDR1 SEHNR and CDR2 FQNEAQ (reference sequence). V was clipped by 4 bases and J by 2 bases, with 18 bases between them. The CDR3 totals 16 residues. The DNA for the CDR3 is TGTGCCAGCAGCTCCGCCGGCCCCCTGGGCCCCTACGAGCAGTACTTC. Translated, it gives CASSSAGPLGPYEQYF. The variable domain in full, completed from reference TRBV7-9 and TRBJ2-7, reads DTGVSQNPRHKITKRGQNVTFRCDPISEHNRLYWYRQTLGQGPEFLTYFQNEAQLEKSRLLSDRFSAERPKGSFSTLEIQRTEQGDSAMYLCASSSAGPLGPYEQYFGPGTRLTVT.

The rearrangement joins TRBV6-4 to TRBJ2-7, with D uncertain. Germline assignment: CDR1 MRHNA and CDR2 SNTAGT. V dropped 3 bases and J dropped 1 base, with 13 bases sitting between them. CDR3 length: 15 amino acids. The CDR3 is CASSEESGGSYEQYF. CDR3 nucleotides: TGTGCCAGCAGTGAGGAATCGGGCGGTTCCTACGAGCAGTACTTC.

J is TRBJ1-2 and V is TRBV4-2; D possibly corresponds to TRBD1 (5 bases). The CDR3 consists of 15 residues. Germline CDR1 is LGHNA and CDR2 is YNFKEQ. The V end was cut by 0 bases, the J end by 7 bases, with 15 bases between. CDR3 DNA: TGTGCCAGCAGCCAAGAGAAAGTGGGGGGAGGTGGCTACACCTTC. Translation: CASSQEKVGGGGYTF.

V usage is TRBV5-1 and J usage is TRBJ2-5, with D possibly TRBD2 on 5 matching bases. The CDR3 spans 14 residues. Germline CDR1 SGHRS, CDR2 YFSETQ. V dropped 2 bases and J dropped 3 bases, with 11 bases sitting between them. CDR3 bases: TGCGCCAGCAGCTTTTTTGCCGGGGAAGAGACCCAGTACTTC. Its protein product is CASSFFAGEETQYF.

About this clone: Other DNA sequences in this specimen translate into the identical CDR3. The V and J genes are TRBV2 and TRBJ2-7; 10 nucleotides line up with TRBD1. The CDR3 consists of 13 residues. Germline trimming cut 4 bases from V and 4 bases from J; bases unmatched to any gene: 1. Germline V gene data show CDR1 as SNHLY and CDR2 as FYNNEI. The CDR3 bases are TGTGCCAGCAGTGTGGACAGGGGGTACGAGCAGTACTTC. Its protein product is CASSVDRGYEQYF.

The chain uses TRBV4-3 and TRBJ2-1; 13 bases fit TRBD2. CDR3 length equals 15 residues. Trimming cost V 1 base and J 8 bases; bases outside gene matches: 2. Germline values: CDR1 LGHNA, CDR2 YSLEER. CDR3 region: CASSQAGTSGDEQFF. The CDR3 region has the DNA TGCGCCAGCAGCCAAGCTGGGACTAGCGGGGATGAGCAGTTCTTC.

For this clone: The sample carries other DNA sequences with the same CDR3. The chain has TRBV30 and TRBJ1-2; maybe TRBD1 (5 bases). Germline V CDR1 and CDR2: GTSNPN, SVGIG (reference sequence). Between the trimmed V and J ends, which lost 0 bases and 5 bases, there was a span of 10 bases. The CDR3 extends over 13 amino acids. CDR3 sequence (DNA): TGTGCCTGGAGTGTAGGGGAGGGGTATGGCTACACCTTC. It codes for CAWSVGEGYGYTF.

This chain connects TRBV11-2 to TRBJ2-2; TRBD1 aligns across 7 bases. Germline CDR1 is SGHAT and CDR2 is FQNNGV. The CDR3 runs to 16 residues. J was trimmed by 3 bases and V by 5 bases; bases with no gene match: 9. CDR3 in DNA: TGTGCCAGCAGCGTCCCCCAGGGGGTGTACACCGGGGAGCTGTTTTTT. This codes for CASSVPQGVYTGELFF. Variable domain in full (rest from reference TRBV11-2 and TRBJ2-2): EAGVAQSPRYKIIEKRQSVAFWCNPISGHATLYWYQQILGQGPKLLIQFQNNGVVDDSQLPKDRFSAERLKGVDSTLKIQPAKLEDSAVYLCASSVPQGVYTGELFFGEGSRLTVL.

The chain is built from TRBV19 and TRBJ1-6; no clear D. The CDR3 is 15 residues long. The ends were cut back, 3 bases at V and 7 bases at J, with 13 bases in the middle. Germline assignment: CDR1 LNHDA and CDR2 SQIVND (reference sequence). The CDR3 protein is CASSMLGSSNSPLHF. Written as DNA, the CDR3 is TGTGCCAGTAGTATGCTGGGCAGTTCCAATTCACCCCTCCACTTT.

About this clone itself: Distinct nucleotide sequences in the sample also encode this CDR3. The rearrangement joins TRBV6-5 to TRBJ1-1; the D is unclear. CDR1 MNHEY and CDR2 SVGAGI come from the germline V gene. Deletions cut 5 bases from V and 0 bases from J, with 4 bases between. The CDR3 runs 12 residues. Here the CDR3 DNA reads TGTGCCAGCAGTGGATTGAACACTGAAGCTTTCTTT. Translating gives CASSGLNTEAFF.

This rearrangement joins TRBV19 to TRBJ1-4; D may be TRBD1 (5 bases). Germline CDR1 reads LNHDA; CDR2 reads SQIVND (reference sequence). CDR3 length equals 14 residues. V was shortened by 3 bases and J by 6 bases, with 11 bases between the two germline ends. The CDR3 loop is CASSIGGYHEKLFF. The CDR3 bases are TGTGCCAGTAGTATTGGGGGGTACCATGAAAAACTGTTTTTT.